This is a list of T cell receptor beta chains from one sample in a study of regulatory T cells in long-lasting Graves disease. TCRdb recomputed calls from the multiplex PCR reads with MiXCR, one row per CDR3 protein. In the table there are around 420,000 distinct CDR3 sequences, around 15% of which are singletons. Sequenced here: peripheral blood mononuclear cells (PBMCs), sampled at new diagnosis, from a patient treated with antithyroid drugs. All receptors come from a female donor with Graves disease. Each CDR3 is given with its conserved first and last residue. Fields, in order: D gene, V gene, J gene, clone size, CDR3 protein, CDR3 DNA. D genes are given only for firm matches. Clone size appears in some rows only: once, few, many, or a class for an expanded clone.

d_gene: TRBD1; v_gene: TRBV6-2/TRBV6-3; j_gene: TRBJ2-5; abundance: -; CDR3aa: CASSENRGWQETQYF; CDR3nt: TGTGCCAGCAGTGAAAACAGGGGTTGGCAAGAGACCCAGTACTTC
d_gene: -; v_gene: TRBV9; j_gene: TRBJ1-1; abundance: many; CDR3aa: CASSVADRVTEAFF; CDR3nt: TGTGCCAGCAGCGTAGCGGACAGAGTCACTGAAGCTTTCTTT
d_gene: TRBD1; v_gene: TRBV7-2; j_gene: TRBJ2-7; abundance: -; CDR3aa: CASSITLPGTGFYEQYF; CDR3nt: TGTGCCAGCAGCATCACCCTACCCGGGACAGGTTTCTACGAGCAGTACTTC
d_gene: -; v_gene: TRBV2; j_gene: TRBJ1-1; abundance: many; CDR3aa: CASRKDVPEAFF; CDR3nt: TGTGCCAGCAGGAAGGACGTCCCTGAAGCTTTCTTT
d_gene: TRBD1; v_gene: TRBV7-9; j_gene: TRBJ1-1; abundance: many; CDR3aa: CASSAGDRENTEAFF; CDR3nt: TGTGCCAGCAGCGCCGGGGACAGAGAGAACACTGAAGCTTTCTTT
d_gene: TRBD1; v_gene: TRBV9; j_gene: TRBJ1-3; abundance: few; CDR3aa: CASSVGGGKAGNTIYF; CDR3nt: TGTGCCAGCAGCGTAGGAGGGGGCAAAGCTGGAAACACCATATATTTT
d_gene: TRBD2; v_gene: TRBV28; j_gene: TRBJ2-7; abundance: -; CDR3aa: CASSRASGFYEQYF; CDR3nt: TGTGCCAGCAGCAGGGCTAGCGGGTTTTACGAGCAGTACTTC
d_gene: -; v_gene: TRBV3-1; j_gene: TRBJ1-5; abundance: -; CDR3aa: CASSPQSNGNQPQHF; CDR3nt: TGTGCCAGCAGCCCCCAGTCTAACGGCAATCAGCCCCAGCATTTT
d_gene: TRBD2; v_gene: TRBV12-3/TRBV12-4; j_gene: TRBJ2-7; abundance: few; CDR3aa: CASSWDYYEQYF; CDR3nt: TGTGCCAGCAGTTGGGACTACTACGAGCAGTACTTC
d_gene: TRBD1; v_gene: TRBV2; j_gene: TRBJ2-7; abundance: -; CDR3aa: CASLLGPGQGNYEQYF; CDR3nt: TGTGCCAGCCTTCTTGGTCCGGGACAGGGAAACTACGAGCAGTACTTC
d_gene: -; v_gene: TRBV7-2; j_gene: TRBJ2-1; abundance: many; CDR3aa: CASSQEPIYNEQFF; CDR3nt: TGTGCCAGCAGTCAAGAACCGATCTACAATGAGCAGTTCTTC
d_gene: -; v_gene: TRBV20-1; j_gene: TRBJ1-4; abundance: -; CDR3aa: CSAISGVTNEKLFF; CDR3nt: TGCAGTGCTATCTCCGGGGTAACTAATGAAAAACTGTTTTTT
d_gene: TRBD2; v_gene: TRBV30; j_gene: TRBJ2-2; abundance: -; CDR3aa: CAWKWTSGRFAGELFF; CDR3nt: TGTGCCTGGAAATGGACTAGCGGGAGGTTCGCCGGGGAGCTGTTTTTT
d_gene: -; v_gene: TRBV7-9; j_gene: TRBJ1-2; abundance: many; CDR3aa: CASSSSLTGGLYGYTF; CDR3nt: TGTGCCAGCAGCTCCTCCCTGACGGGGGGACTCTATGGCTACACCTTC
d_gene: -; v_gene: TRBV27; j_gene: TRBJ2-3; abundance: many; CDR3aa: CASSAQHRGTDTQYF; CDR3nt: TGTGCCAGCAGTGCACAACACCGCGGCACAGATACGCAGTATTTT
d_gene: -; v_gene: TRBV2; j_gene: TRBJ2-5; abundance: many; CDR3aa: CASSEWIEYSRVPQYF; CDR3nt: TGTGCCAGCAGTGAATGGATTGAGTACAGTCGGGTTCCCCAGTACTTC
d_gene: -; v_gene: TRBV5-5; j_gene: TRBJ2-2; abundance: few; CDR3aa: CASSGEVFEELFF; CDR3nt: TGTGCCAGCAGCGGGGAGGTGTTCGAGGAGCTGTTTTTT
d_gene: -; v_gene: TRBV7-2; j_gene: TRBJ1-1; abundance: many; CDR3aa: CASSLGVGNTEAFF; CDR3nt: TGTGCCAGCAGCTTAGGAGTCGGGAACACTGAAGCTTTCTTT
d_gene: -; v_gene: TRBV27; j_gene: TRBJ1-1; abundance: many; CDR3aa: CASSDRYMNTEAFF; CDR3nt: TGTGCCAGCAGTGACAGATATATGAACACTGAAGCTTTCTTT
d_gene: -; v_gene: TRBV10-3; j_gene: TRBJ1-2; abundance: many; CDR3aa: CAISAAGRNDGYTF; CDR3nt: TGTGCCATCAGTGCGGCAGGGCGGAACGATGGCTACACCTTC
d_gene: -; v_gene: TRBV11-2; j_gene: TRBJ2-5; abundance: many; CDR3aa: CASSLDPDRETQYF; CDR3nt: TGTGCCAGCAGCTTAGATCCGGACCGAGAGACCCAGTACTTC
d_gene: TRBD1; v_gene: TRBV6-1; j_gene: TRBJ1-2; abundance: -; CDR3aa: CASSQTRQGAVENYGYTF; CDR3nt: TGTGCCAGCAGTCAGACAAGACAGGGCGCCGTGGAAAACTATGGCTACACCTTC
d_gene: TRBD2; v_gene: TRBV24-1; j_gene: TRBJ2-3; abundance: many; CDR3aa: CATSDAGGGYPDTQYF; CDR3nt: TGTGCCACCAGTGATGCCGGCGGGGGTTACCCAGATACGCAGTATTTT
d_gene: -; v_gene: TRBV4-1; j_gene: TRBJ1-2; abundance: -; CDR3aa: CASSQGLRSARGYTF; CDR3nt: TGCGCCAGCAGCCAAGGTCTTAGGTCGGCCCGTGGCTACACCTTC
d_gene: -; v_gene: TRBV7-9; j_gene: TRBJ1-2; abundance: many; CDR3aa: CASSPSQQKNYGYTF; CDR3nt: TGTGCCAGCAGCCCATCCCAACAGAAGAACTATGGCTACACCTTC
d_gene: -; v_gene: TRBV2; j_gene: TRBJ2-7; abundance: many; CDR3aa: CASTGQGTGTYEQYF; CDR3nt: TGTGCCAGCACAGGCCAAGGGACGGGGACCTACGAGCAGTACTTC
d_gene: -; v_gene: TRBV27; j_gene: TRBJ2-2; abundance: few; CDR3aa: CASSFWRTNTGELFF; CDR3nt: TGTGCCAGCAGTTTTTGGAGGACGAACACCGGGGAGCTGTTTTTT
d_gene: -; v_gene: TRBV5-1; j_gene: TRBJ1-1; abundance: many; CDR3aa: CASSFREEAFF; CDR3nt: TGCGCCAGCAGCTTCAGGGAAGAAGCTTTCTTT
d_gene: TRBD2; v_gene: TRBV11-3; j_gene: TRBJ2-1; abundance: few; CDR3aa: CASSFSGRGEQFF; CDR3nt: TGTGCCAGCAGCTTTAGCGGGAGGGGTGAGCAGTTCTTC
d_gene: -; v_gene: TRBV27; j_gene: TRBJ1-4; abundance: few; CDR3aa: CASSPGFMGEKLFF; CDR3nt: TGTGCCAGCAGTCCGGGTTTCATGGGTGAAAAACTGTTTTTT
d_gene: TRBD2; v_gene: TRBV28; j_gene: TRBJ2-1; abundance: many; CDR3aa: CASRSGLAGGYNEQFF; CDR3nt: TGTGCCAGCAGATCTGGACTAGCGGGAGGGTACAATGAGCAGTTCTTC
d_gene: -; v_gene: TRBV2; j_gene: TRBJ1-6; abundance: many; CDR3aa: CASRTSGVGNSPLHF; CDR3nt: TGTGCCAGCAGAACGAGTGGGGTCGGAAATTCACCCCTCCACTTT
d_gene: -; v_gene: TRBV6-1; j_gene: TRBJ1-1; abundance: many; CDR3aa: CASSSLIEAFF; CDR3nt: TGTGCCAGCAGTAGTCTCATTGAAGCTTTCTTT
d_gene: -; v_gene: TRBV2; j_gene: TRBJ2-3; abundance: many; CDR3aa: CASSVGGDRVTDTQYF; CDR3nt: TGTGCCAGCAGTGTGGGAGGAGACAGGGTCACAGATACGCAGTATTTT
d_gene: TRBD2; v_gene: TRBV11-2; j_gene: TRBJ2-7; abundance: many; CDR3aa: CASSQQRGSYEQYF; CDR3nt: TGTGCCAGCAGCCAACAGCGGGGGTCCTACGAGCAGTACTTC
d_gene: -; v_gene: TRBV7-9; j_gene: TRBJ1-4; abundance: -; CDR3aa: CASRRTGVLREKLFF; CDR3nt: TGTGCCAGCAGGCGTACAGGAGTCCTGAGGGAAAAACTGTTTTTT
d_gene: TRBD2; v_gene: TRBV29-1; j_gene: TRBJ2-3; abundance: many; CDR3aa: CSVTAGGTDTQYF; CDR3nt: TGCAGCGTAACAGCGGGGGGCACAGATACGCAGTATTTT
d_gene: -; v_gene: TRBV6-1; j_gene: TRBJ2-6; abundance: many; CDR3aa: CASSLASGANVLTF; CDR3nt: TGTGCCAGCAGTCTAGCGTCTGGGGCCAACGTCCTGACTTTC
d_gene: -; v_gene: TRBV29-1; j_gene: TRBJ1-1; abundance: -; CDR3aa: CSVETPDRTNTEAFF; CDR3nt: TGCAGCGTTGAAACACCAGACAGGACTAACACTGAAGCTTTCTTT
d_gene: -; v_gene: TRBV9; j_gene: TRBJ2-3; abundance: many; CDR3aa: CASSVGGRTDTQYF; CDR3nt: TGTGCCAGCAGCGTAGGGGGCCGCACAGATACGCAGTATTTT
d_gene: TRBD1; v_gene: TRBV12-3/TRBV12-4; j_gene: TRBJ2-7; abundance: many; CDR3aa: CASSTGAPYEQYF; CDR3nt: TGTGCCAGCAGCACAGGGGCTCCCTACGAGCAGTACTTC
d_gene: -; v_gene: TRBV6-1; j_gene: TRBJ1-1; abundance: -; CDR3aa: CASRAEGLFREAFF; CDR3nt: TGTGCCAGCAGGGCCGAAGGACTGTTCAGGGAAGCTTTCTTT
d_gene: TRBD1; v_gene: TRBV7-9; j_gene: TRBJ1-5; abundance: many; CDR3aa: CASSLVAGGSNQPQHF; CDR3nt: TGTGCCAGCAGCTTAGTGGCAGGGGGCAGCAATCAGCCCCAGCATTTT
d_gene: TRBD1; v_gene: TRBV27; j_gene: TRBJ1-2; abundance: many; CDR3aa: CASSSNGWDRVNYGYTF; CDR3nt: TGTGCCAGCAGTTCCAATGGGTGGGACAGGGTTAACTATGGCTACACCTTC
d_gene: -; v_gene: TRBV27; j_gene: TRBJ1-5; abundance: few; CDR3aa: CASSENQRVPQHF; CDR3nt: TGTGCCAGCAGCGAGAACCAAAGGGTGCCCCAGCATTTT